This T cell receptor beta chain stems from a study of shared clonotypes between healthy human individuals. Only in-frame clones appear in the TCRdb table, and some are missing; sequencing was by immunoSEQ multiplex PCR. The sample has more than 2 million clones, approximately 96% seen once. CDR1 is SQVTM, CDR2 ANQGSEA, per germline. V shed 3 bases and J shed 7 bases, with 16 bases lying between them. The length of the CDR3 is 14 residues. The sequencing sample was made of naive CD4+ T cells sorted from blood. The subset was: CD45RA+ positively selected. The chain is built from TRBV29-1 and TRBJ1-5, with D perhaps TRBD1 (5 bases). This TCR was sampled from a man aged 18 to 29 in good health. The CDR3 reads CSVDGPTGGQPQHF. CDR3 bases: TGCAGCGTTGATGGGCCAACAGGAGGCCAGCCCCAGCATTTT.